The 14 T cell receptor beta chains reported below all come from one sample, sequenced in a study of blood T cell repertoires in COVID-19. The protocol was immunoSEQ multiplex PCR, while the TCRdb copy is restricted to in-frame clones and leaves out a portion. The table records 80,000 to 100,000 clones, 87% of them present only once. Sequenced: peripheral blood. The receptors derive from a man between 65 and 80 years old with acute or convalescent COVID-19.

The rearrangement joins TRBV2 to TRBJ1-4; tentative D call: TRBD1 (5 bases). CDR1 SNHLY and CDR2 FYNNEI come from the germline V gene. The ends were cut back, 7 bases at V and 7 bases at J, with 16 bases in the middle. The CDR3 is 14 amino acids. As DNA, the CDR3 is TGTGCCAGCAAGGGCACAGGAGTGATTGAAAAACTGTTTTTT. Its protein product is CASKGTGVIEKLFF.

The chain recombines TRBV12-5 with TRBJ2-5; the match to TRBD2 covers 8 bases. Germline lookup yields CDR1 LGHNT and CDR2 FRNRAP. The CDR3 spans 16 residues. V lost 5 bases to trimming and J lost 1 base; unmatched junction nucleotides: 9. CDR3 sequence reads: CASGPGGVGLQETQYF. CDR3 nucleotides: TGTGCTAGTGGTCCCGGGGGGGTTGGCCTCCAAGAGACCCAGTACTTC. The complete variable domain, with remaining parts taken from reference TRBV12-5 and TRBJ2-5, reads DARVTQTPRHKVTEMGQEVTMRCQPILGHNTVFWYRQTMMQGLELLAYFRNRAPLDDSGMPKDRFSAEMPDATLATLKIQPSEPRDSAVYFCASGPGGVGLQETQYFGPGTRLLVL.

V and J are TRBV5-4 and TRBJ1-2, with TRBD1 matching 7 bases. Losses at the gene ends were 0 bases for V and 4 bases for J; bases not matched to a gene: 6. There are 15 residues in the CDR3. Germline CDR1 and CDR2: SGHNT and YYREEE (reference sequence). CDR3 in amino acids: CASSLGRGFSYGYTF. The CDR3, as DNA: TGTGCCAGCAGCTTGGGCAGGGGGTTCTCCTATGGCTACACCTTC.

The chain recombines TRBV9 with TRBJ2-6; a possible D gene is TRBD2 (6 bases). From germline, CDR1 is SGDLS and CDR2 YYNGEE. This CDR3 has 17 residues. The V gene lost 0 bases and the J gene lost 2 bases, with 12 bases spanning the gap. CDR3 amino acids: CASSVALPGAGANVLTF. CDR3 nucleotide sequence: TGTGCCAGCAGCGTAGCTTTACCGGGGGCTGGGGCCAACGTCCTGACTTTC.

This clone was found a few times. This rearrangement joins TRBV6-1 to TRBJ2-5, with a weak D call TRBD1 (5 bases). This CDR3 region has 15 residues. Deletions cut 3 bases from V and 4 bases from J, with 15 bases between. CDR1 and CDR2 (germline): MNHNS, SASEGT. The CDR3 nucleotides read TGTGCCAGCAGTGAGTTTGAACAGGTCAGAGAGACCCAGTACTTC. This codes for CASSEFEQVRETQYF.

The chain couples TRBV3-1 (or the pseudogene TRBV3-2) to TRBJ2-1, with D unclear. V gave up 1 base and J gave up 7 bases, with 11 bases separating them. Germline CDR1 reads LGHDT; CDR2 reads YNNKEL (reference sequence). This CDR3 has 14 residues. CDR3 in amino acids: CASSQVRQINEQFF. DNA for the CDR3: TGTGCCAGCAGCCAAGTGCGGCAGATAAATGAGCAGTTCTTC.

The rearrangement joins TRBV21-1 to TRBJ1-2; the D call TRBD1 from the table was never checked on the DNA. TRBV21-1 is listed as a pseudogene. The CDR3 runs to 18 residues. The CDR3 sequence is CASSPTRDRQPGSYGYTF. CDR3 DNA sequence: TGTGCCAGCAGCCCGACCCGGGACAGACAGCCCGGCAGCTATGGCTACACCTTC.

The rearrangement links TRBV25-1 to TRBJ2-7; 8 bases are shared with TRBD1. The CDR3 contains 14 residues. The V gene end was trimmed by 8 bases and the J gene end by 0 bases; junction bases not matched to a gene: 6. From germline, CDR1 is MGHDK and CDR2 SYGVNS. The CDR3 protein is CASEGTGGSYEQYF. Written as DNA, the CDR3 is TGTGCCAGCGAAGGGACAGGTGGCTCCTACGAGCAGTACTTC.

The gene calls are TRBV9 and TRBJ1-4; tentative D call: TRBD1 (5 bases). This CDR3 comprises 12 residues. Per the germline V gene, CDR1 is SGDLS and CDR2 is YYNGEE. Trimming took off 5 bases at V and 14 bases at J, with 16 bases between the two ends. This CDR3 is CASSDRPYQLFF. The CDR3 coding sequence is TGTGCCAGCAGTGACAGACCCTATCAGCTGTTTTTT.

The rearrangement links TRBV28 to TRBJ1-1; maybe TRBD1 (5 bases). The ends were cut back, 6 bases at V and 5 bases at J, with 19 bases in the middle. The CDR3 loop spans 15 amino acids. CDR1 and CDR2 (germline): MDHEN, SYDVKM. The CDR3 spells CASRSQGSRWTEAFF. CDR3 DNA: TGTGCCAGCAGGTCTCAGGGTTCCCGCTGGACTGAAGCTTTCTTT.

This clone is a singleton in its sample. This chain connects TRBV20-1 to TRBJ2-7, with D possibly matching TRBD1 (5 bases). Germline CDR1 DFQATT, CDR2 SNEGSKA (reference sequence). Trimming stripped 3 bases from V and 3 bases from J, with 9 bases between. The CDR3 loop spans 12 amino acids. CDR3 nucleotides: TGCAGTGCTAGTTTTCAGGGCTACGAGCAGTACTTC. It codes for CSASFQGYEQYF.

The rearrangement links TRBV6-4 to TRBJ2-2, with D tentatively TRBD2 (6 bases). Per the germline V gene, CDR1 is MRHNA and CDR2 is SNTAGT. V shed 6 bases and J shed 6 bases, with 14 bases lying between them. The CDR3 extends over 14 amino acids. Here the CDR3 reads CASRIDWGAGELFF. The CDR3, as DNA: TGTGCCAGCAGAATCGACTGGGGGGCCGGGGAGCTGTTTTTT.

In this sample, this clone turned up a few times. The chain recombines TRBV6-4 with TRBJ1-4; a possible D gene is TRBD1 (6 bases). V was pared by 5 bases and J by 4 bases, with 11 bases between. The CDR3 is made up of 14 amino acids. Germline values: CDR1 MRHNA, CDR2 SNTAGT. Here the CDR3 reads CASSPQGINEKLFF. CDR3 sequence (DNA): TGTGCCAGCAGTCCACAGGGAATTAATGAAAAACTGTTTTTT.

The rearrangement uses TRBV6-6 and TRBJ1-4; the match to TRBD1 covers 9 bases. This CDR3 has 15 residues. Per the germline V gene, CDR1 is MNHNY and CDR2 is SVGAGI (reference sequence). After removal of 6 bases from V and 5 bases from J, the junction contained 7 bases not matched to a gene. This chain's CDR3 is CASRLPGQGNEKLFF. CDR3 DNA sequence: TGTGCCAGCAGACTACCGGGACAGGGCAATGAAAAACTGTTTTTT.